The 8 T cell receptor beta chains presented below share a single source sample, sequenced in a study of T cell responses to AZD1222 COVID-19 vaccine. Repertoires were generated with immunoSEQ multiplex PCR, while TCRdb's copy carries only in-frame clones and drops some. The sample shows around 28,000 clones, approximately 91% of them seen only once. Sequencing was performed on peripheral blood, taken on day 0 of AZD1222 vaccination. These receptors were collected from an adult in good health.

CDR3 protein: CASSLRGSGANVLTF. The CDR3 DNA sequence: TGTGCCAGCAGCCTCAGGGGCTCTGGGGCCAACGTCCTGACTTTC. This chain connects TRBV2 to TRBJ2-6; D possibly corresponds to TRBD1 (6 bases). V shed 6 bases and J shed 0 bases, with 9 bases lying between them. CDR1 and CDR2 (germline): SNHLY, FYNNEI. The CDR3 sequence is 15 residues long.

The DNA of the CDR3 is TGTGCCAGCAGTTTGGGGTTGACTCAGCCCCAGCATTTT. Its translation: CASSLGLTQPQHF. The chain joins TRBV12-3 or TRBV12-4 to TRBJ1-5; D gene ambiguous. The length of the CDR3 is 13 residues. V gave up 3 bases and J gave up 6 bases, with 9 bases separating them.

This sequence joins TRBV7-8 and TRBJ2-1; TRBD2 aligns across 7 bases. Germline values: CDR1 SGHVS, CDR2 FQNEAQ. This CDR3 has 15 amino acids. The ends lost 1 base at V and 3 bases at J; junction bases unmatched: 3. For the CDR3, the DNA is TGTGCCAGCAGCTTAGTGGCGGGAGTCTACAATGAGCAGTTCTTC. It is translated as CASSLVAGVYNEQFF.

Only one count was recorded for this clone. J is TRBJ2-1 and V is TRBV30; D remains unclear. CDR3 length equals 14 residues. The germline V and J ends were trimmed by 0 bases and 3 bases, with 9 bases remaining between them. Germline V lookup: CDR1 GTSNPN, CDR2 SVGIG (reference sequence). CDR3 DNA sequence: TGTGCCTGGAGTGTTAGCAGTTACTACAATGAGCAGTTCTTC. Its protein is CAWSVSSYYNEQFF. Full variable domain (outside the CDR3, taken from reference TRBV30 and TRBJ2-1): SQTIHQWPATLVQPVGSPLSLECTVEGTSNPNLYWYRQAAGRGLQLLFYSVGIGQISSEVPQNLSASRPQDRQFILSSKKLLLSDSGFYLCAWSVSSYYNEQFFGPGTRLTVL.

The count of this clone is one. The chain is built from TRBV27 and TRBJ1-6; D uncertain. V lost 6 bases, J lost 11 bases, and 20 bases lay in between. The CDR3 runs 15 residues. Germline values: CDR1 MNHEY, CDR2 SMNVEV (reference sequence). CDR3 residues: CASRVGVGVPTPLHF. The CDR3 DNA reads TGTGCCAGCAGAGTTGGAGTCGGGGTGCCCACACCCCTCCACTTT.

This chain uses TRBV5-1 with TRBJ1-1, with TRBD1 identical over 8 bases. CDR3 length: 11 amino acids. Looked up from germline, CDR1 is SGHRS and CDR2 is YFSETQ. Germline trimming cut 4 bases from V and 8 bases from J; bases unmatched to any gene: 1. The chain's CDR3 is CASSGDREAFF. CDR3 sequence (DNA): TGCGCCAGCAGCGGGGACAGGGAAGCTTTCTTT.

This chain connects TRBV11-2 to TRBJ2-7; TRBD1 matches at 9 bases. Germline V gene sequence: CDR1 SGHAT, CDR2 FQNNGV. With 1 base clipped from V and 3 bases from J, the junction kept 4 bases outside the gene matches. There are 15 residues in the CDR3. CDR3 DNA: TGTGCCAGCAGCTTAGCGGGACAGGGATACTACGAGCAGTACTTC. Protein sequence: CASSLAGQGYYEQYF.

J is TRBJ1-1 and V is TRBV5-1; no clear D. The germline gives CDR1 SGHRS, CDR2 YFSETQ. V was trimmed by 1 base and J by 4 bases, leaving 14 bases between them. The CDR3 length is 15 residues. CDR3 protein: CASSLRGSPVTEAFF. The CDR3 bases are TGCGCCAGCAGCTTGCGGGGAAGTCCCGTCACTGAAGCTTTCTTT.